This T cell receptor (beta chain) was retrieved from a study of cytomegalovirus exposure and HLA in healthy donors. Study-level points and caveats: In an earlier analysis, most TCR beta V segments were productive about 87% or about 30% of the time. Follow-up analysis found HLA locus-dependent TCR association rates, highest for DRB1 and lowest for HLA-C. Certain sequence variants were highly shared and formed a cluster, and this cluster was likely a sequencing artifact.

Concerning this clone itself: Its target is not known.

Germline V CDR1 and CDR2: MNHEY, SMNVEV (reference sequence). This CDR3 has 14 amino acids. Trimming removed 2 bases from V and 9 bases from J, with 16 bases in between. The PCR employed 60 Vbeta primers together with 13 Jbeta primers. Sequencing was performed with immunoSEQ multiplex PCR; in TCRdb, only in-frame clones are kept and a portion is missing. The table lists some 110,000 clones. These donors counted as nominally healthy when sampled, but unrecorded immune exposures were likely. The sequenced sample consisted of PBMCs. The clonotype was recovered from a man in his forties in good health and CMV-seronegative. V and J are TRBV27 and TRBJ2-5, with D possibly matching TRBD2 (5 bases). In nucleotides, the CDR3 is TGTGCCAGCAGTTTAGCCCAACGGGCGGAGGCCCAGTACTTC. Translation gives CASSLAQRAEAQYF.